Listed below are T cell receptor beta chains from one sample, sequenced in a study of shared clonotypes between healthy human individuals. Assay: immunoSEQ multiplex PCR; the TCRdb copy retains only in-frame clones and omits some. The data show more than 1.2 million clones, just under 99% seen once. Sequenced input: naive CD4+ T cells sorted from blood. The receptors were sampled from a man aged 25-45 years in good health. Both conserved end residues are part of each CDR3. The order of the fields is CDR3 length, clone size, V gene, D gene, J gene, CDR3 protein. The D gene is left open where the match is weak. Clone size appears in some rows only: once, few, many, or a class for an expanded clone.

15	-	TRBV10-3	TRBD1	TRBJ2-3	CAISEITGVPDTQYF
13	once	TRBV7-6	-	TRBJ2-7	CASSLPDSYEQYF
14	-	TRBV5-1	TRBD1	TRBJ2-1	CASSSVQGANEQFF
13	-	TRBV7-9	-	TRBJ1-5	CASSLISNQPQHF
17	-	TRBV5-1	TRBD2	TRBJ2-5	CASSLNLGLAGVETQYF
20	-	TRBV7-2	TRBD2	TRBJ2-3	CASSLAFSSGSFTDSDTQYF
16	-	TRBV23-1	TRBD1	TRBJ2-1	CASSRPRQGHRDEQFF
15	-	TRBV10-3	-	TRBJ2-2	CAISEPGRNTGELFF
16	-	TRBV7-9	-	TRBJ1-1	CASSLGETRSNTEAFF
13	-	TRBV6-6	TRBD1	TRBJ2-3	CAEGQGFADTQYF
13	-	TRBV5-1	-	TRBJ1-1	CASSLALVAEAFF
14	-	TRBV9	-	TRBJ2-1	CASSEVGPYNEQFF
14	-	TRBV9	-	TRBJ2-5	CASSVGGRLETQYF